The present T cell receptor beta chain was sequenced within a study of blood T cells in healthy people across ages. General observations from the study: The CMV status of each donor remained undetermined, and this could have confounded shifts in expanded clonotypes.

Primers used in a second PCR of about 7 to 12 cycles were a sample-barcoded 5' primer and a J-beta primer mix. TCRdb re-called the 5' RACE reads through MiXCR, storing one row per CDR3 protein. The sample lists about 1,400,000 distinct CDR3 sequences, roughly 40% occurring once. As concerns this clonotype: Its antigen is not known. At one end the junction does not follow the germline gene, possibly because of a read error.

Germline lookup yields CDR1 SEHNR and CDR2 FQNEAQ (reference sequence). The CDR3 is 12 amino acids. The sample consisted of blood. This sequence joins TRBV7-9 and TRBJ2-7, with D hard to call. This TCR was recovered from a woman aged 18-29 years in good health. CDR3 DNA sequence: TGTTCCAGCAGCACCGGGTCCTACGAGCAGTACTTC. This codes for CSSSTGSYEQYF. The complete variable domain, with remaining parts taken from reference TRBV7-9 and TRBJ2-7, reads DTGVSQNPRHKITKRGQNVTFRCDPISEHNRLYWYRQTLGQGPEFLTYFQNEAQLEKSRLLSDRFSAERPKGSFSTLEIQRTEQGDSAMYLCSSSTGSYEQYFGPGTRLTVT.